Presented here are 10 T cell receptor beta chains from one specimen sequenced in a study of blood T cell repertoires in COVID-19. Profiling relied on immunoSEQ multiplex PCR, and the TCRdb table lists in-frame clones only, not all of them. The table has about 480,000 clones, around nine tenths seen once. Input material: PBMCs or T cells enriched from blood (not recorded which). The source of these receptors is a woman in her forties who had recovered from COVID-19.

The V and J genes are TRBV10-3 and TRBJ1-2, with 10 bases that match TRBD1. This CDR3 contains 13 residues. The J segment lost 2 bases and the V segment lost 10 bases, leaving 4 bases of the junction unmatched. Looked up from germline, CDR1 is ENHRY and CDR2 is SYGVKD. In nucleotides, the CDR3 is TGTGCCACCTCGGGACAGGGGAACTATGGCTACACCTTC. This codes for CATSGQGNYGYTF.

The chain is built from TRBV19 and TRBJ1-2; D gene unclear. The V gene lost 6 bases and the J gene lost 6 bases, with 11 bases spanning the gap. CDR1 is LNHDA, CDR2 SQIVND, per germline (reference sequence). The CDR3 has 12 amino acids. The DNA for the CDR3 is TGTGCCAGTAGCCCCTCACTACATGGCTACACCTTC. This gives the protein CASSPSLHGYTF.

The rearrangement joins TRBV4-3 to TRBJ2-7, with TRBD2 matching 7 bases. The CDR3 spans 19 residues. Germline assignment: CDR1 LGHNA and CDR2 YSLEER. Unmatched junction bases numbered 18, after V lost 0 bases and J lost 4 bases. The CDR3 DNA is TGCGCCAGCAGCCAAGAGACTAGCCCATCCGTTCGGGTCCGGTACGAGCAGTACTTC. This encodes CASSQETSPSVRVRYEQYF.

The V call is TRBV5-5, the J call TRBJ2-2; D remains unclear. V was shortened by 0 bases and J by 1 base, with 7 bases between the two germline ends. CDR3 size: 15 residues. Germline values: CDR1 SGHKS, CDR2 YYEKEE (reference sequence). The CDR3 sequence is CASSLGQLNTGELFF. CDR3 bases: TGTGCCAGCAGCTTGGGGCAGTTGAACACCGGGGAGCTGTTTTTT.

The chain uses TRBV9 and TRBJ2-7; D gene ambiguous. Trimming left V 4 bases short and J 1 base short, with 9 bases between. CDR3 length: 13 amino acids. CDR1 SGDLS and CDR2 YYNGEE come from the germline V gene. CDR3 in amino acids: CASSNMNSYEQYF. In nucleotides, the CDR3 is TGTGCCAGCAGCAACATGAATTCCTACGAGCAGTACTTC. Drawing the rest from reference TRBV9 and TRBJ2-7, the complete variable domain is DSGVTQTPKHLITATGQRVTLRCSPRSGDLSVYWYQQSLDQGLQFLIQYYNGEERAKGNILERFSAQQFPDLHSELNLSSLELGDSALYFCASSNMNSYEQYFGPGTRLTVT.

The chain employs TRBV4-2 and TRBJ1-2; D is perhaps TRBD1 (6 bases). V was shortened by 0 bases and J by 4 bases, with 15 bases between the two germline ends. The CDR3 is 16 amino acids. CDR1 and CDR2 (germline): LGHNA, YNFKEQ. The CDR3 here is CASSQDSSGVAYGYTF. Written as DNA, the CDR3 is TGTGCCAGCAGCCAAGATAGCTCAGGGGTTGCCTATGGCTACACCTTC.

The genes are TRBV11-3 and TRBJ2-6; 12 bases map to TRBD1. This CDR3 is 17 amino acids long. Germline lookup yields CDR1 SGHNT and CDR2 YENEEA. Trimming took 9 bases from V and 0 from J; bases not matched to a gene: 6. CDR3 protein: CARQWDRGLSGANVLTF. CDR3 DNA: TGTGCCAGGCAGTGGGACAGGGGGCTCTCTGGGGCCAACGTCCTGACTTTC. Drawing the rest from reference TRBV11-3 and TRBJ2-6, the complete variable domain is EAGVVQSPRYKIIEKKQPVAFWCNPISGHNTLYWYLQNLGQGPELLIRYENEEAVDDSQLPKDRFSAERLKGVDSTLKIQPAELGDSAVYLCARQWDRGLSGANVLTFGAGSRLTVL.

This chain connects TRBV7-2 to TRBJ2-7; tentative D call: TRBD2 (6 bases). The CDR3 totals 16 residues. The germline CDR1 and CDR2 sequences are SGHTA and FQGNSA. Trimming left V 5 bases short and J 3 bases short, with 20 bases between. The CDR3 DNA follows: TGTGCCAGCAGCCCTAGAACCGGGGGATCGGTCTACGAGCAGTACTTC. Translation: CASSPRTGGSVYEQYF.

CDR3 region: CAISGLGGDRYNEQFF. The CDR3 region has the DNA TGTGCCATCAGTGGGCTGGGGGGGGACCGATACAATGAGCAGTTCTTC. The V call is TRBV10-3, the J call TRBJ2-1, with 7 bases aligning to TRBD2. The length of the CDR3 is 16 residues. With V trimmed by 4 bases and J by 4 bases, 10 bases remained unmatched. CDR1 ENHRY and CDR2 SYGVKD come from the germline V gene.

V and J are TRBV19 and TRBJ2-2; D gene unclear. The CDR3 runs to 15 residues. Trimming took off 3 bases at V and 0 bases at J, with 8 bases between the two ends. Germline V gene sequence: CDR1 LNHDA, CDR2 SQIVND (reference sequence). CDR3 sequence reads: CASSMVTSNTGELFF. CDR3 sequence (DNA): TGTGCCAGTAGTATGGTTACATCGAACACCGGGGAGCTGTTTTTT. The full variable domain, rest sourced from reference TRBV19 and TRBJ2-2, is DGGITQSPKYLFRKEGQNVTLSCEQNLNHDAMYWYRQDPGQGLRLIYYSQIVNDFQKGDIAEGYSVSREKKESFPLTVTSAQKNPTAFYLCASSMVTSNTGELFFGEGSRLTVL.